What follows is one T cell receptor (beta chain) and its context. The antigen remains undetermined. The CDR3 runs to 15 residues. Germline CDR1 and CDR2: MNHEY and SVGEGT. V lost 6 bases and J lost 4; bases outside the gene matches: 8. The study profiled TCR beta VDJ and CDR3 using genomic DNA as template. One entry per CDR3 protein results from TCRdb running MiXCR on the reads. The sample shows around 170,000 distinct CDR3 sequences, 55% to 70% of them seen only once. The source of the sample is a study of CD8+CD57+ T cells in acquired aplastic anemia. About the research overall: DNA per sorted CD4+ or CD8+ sample ranged roughly 0.19 to 30 ug, averaging roughly 3.2 ug. Healthy CD8+ samples averaged about 11 million reads. Whole-study findings and limits: Patients and controls were found to share twenty-nine CD8+ CDR3 sequences. Patients showed no significant difference from controls in CD8+ Simpson's diversity.

This TCR was sampled from a human donor in good health. The chain carries TRBV6-2 or TRBV6-3 and TRBJ2-7, with 11 bases identical to TRBD2. Sequences were obtained from sorted CD4+, CD8+, or CD8+CD57+ T cells (not recorded which) from PBMCs. Here the CDR3 DNA reads TGTGCCAGCAGGGAACCTAGCGGGGGGACGTACGAGCAGTACTTC. This sequence encodes CASREPSGGTYEQYF.